This TCR beta chain was retrieved from a study of chemoradiotherapy in HPV16-positive cancers. About the research overall: Functional T-cell assays on a couple of HPV16-positive patients' cells defined candidate HPV-specific clones and common TCR motifs.

V was cut by 3 bases and J by 6 bases, with 15 bases left in between. The CDR3 is 15 amino acids. Germline CDR1 SGHVS, CDR2 FNYEAQ. Whole-study results and caveats: Only two HPV16-positive patients supplied the functional HPV-specificity definition. For HPV16-positive patients, expanding HPV-responsive T cells associated with longer recurrence-free survival. Candidate HPV-specific clones and E7-related TCR motifs grew in tumor during treatment.

Details on this clone: The antigen remains undetermined.

TCRdb keeps only in-frame clones here, not all; method: immunoSEQ multiplex PCR. Of 5,400 or so clones in the sample, approximately 71% were seen once. This sequence joins TRBV7-6 and TRBJ2-1; no definite D call. The sequence was collected from a human donor with HPV-associated anogenital cancer. Sequenced here: tumor tissue, sampled from a patient who underwent chemoradiotherapy. The CDR3 DNA follows: TGTGCCAGCAGCTTGACCCCGGCTTCGGGCAATGAGCAGTTCTTC. Its translation is CASSLTPASGNEQFF.